The T cell receptor beta chain under discussion was sequenced for a study of cytomegalovirus exposure and HLA in healthy donors. Study-level background: Genotyping showed 70% to 90% of some 400 donors falling in the Caucasian-associated ancestry cluster. Overall study results and limits: In a later analysis, V- and J-gene trimming of beta chains associated with a DCLRE1C missense variant, replicated independently. Researchers counted roughly 150 TCR beta chains as cytomegalovirus-associated.

Details on this clone: Its antigen is not identified.

With 60 Vbeta and 13 Jbeta primers, the PCR was carried out. Sequencing used immunoSEQ multiplex PCR; TCRdb keeps in-frame clones, though not all of them. The data show about 57,000 clones, around 83% seen once. Trimming took 7 bases from V and 4 from J, leaving 23 bases between them. Germline V gene lookup returns CDR1 SGHNT and CDR2 YENEEA. This CDR3 spans 17 amino acids. The material sequenced was PBMCs. This TCR was recovered from a man aged 30 to 45 in good health and CMV-seronegative. The rearrangement links TRBV11-3 to TRBJ1-5, with D possibly being TRBD1 (6 bases). The chain's CDR3 is CASNFTGHRGLNQPQHF. DNA of the CDR3: TGTGCCAGCAACTTTACGGGACACCGAGGCCTTAATCAGCCCCAGCATTTT.